This passage covers 18 T cell receptor beta chains from one sample sequenced in a study of control samples from healthy donors and cancer patients. Method: immunoSEQ multiplex PCR; TCRdb's copy keeps in-frame clones and lacks some. Seen here are 150,000 or so clones, over 85% observed once, and the top ten hold 5% to 7%. Sequences were obtained from blood. The receptors originated from a man aged 18-30 years in good health.

The chain links TRBV28 to TRBJ1-5; tentatively, D is TRBD1 (6 bases). V was cut by 3 bases and J by 6 bases, with 15 bases left in between. CDR3 length equals 15 residues. Germline lookup yields CDR1 MDHEN and CDR2 SYDVKM. CDR3 nucleotides: TGTGCCAGCAGTTTGACCACAGGGTATCCTCAGCCCCAGCATTTT. Encoded protein: CASSLTTGYPQPQHF.

The chain combines TRBV10-1 with TRBJ1-6, with 11 bases lining up with TRBD1. J lost 6 bases, V lost 3 bases, and 4 bases had no gene match. Germline-derived CDR1 and CDR2 are WNHNN and SYGVQD (reference sequence). The CDR3 sequence is 16 residues long. CDR3 amino acids: CASSEIGTGGNSPLHF. The CDR3 bases are TGCGCCAGCAGTGAAATTGGGACAGGGGGTAATTCACCCCTCCACTTT.

The sample holds one count of this clone. The genes are TRBV27 and TRBJ1-1; D is undetermined. The V and J ends lost 5 bases and 3 bases respectively, with 10 bases between them. Germline CDR1 and CDR2: MNHEY and SMNVEV (reference sequence). CDR3 length equals 13 residues. The DNA for the CDR3 is TGTGCCAGCAGTATTAACAGACACACTGAAGCTTTCTTT. Its translation is CASSINRHTEAFF.

The chain uses TRBV2 and TRBJ1-2; TRBD1 might be the D (6 bases). V gave up 9 bases and J gave up 5 bases, with 19 bases separating them. The length of the CDR3 is 14 residues. CDR1 is SNHLY and CDR2 is FYNNEI in the germline V gene. The CDR3, as DNA: TGTGCCAGGGGGGGGCAGGGCCTTGCATATGGCTACACCTTC. Its protein is CARGGQGLAYGYTF.

The chain links TRBV9 to TRBJ1-6; unclear D gene. Deletions cut 4 bases from V and 6 bases from J, with 8 bases between. CDR1 is SGDLS, CDR2 YYNGEE, per germline. The CDR3 is made up of 13 amino acids. The CDR3 bases are TGTGCCAGCAGCCCCCTGGGTAATTCACCCCTCCACTTT. It specifies CASSPLGNSPLHF.

The genes are TRBV6-6 and TRBJ1-1, with 7 bases aligning to TRBD1. The CDR3 extends over 14 amino acids. V shed 2 bases and J 5 bases; nucleotides not matched to a gene: 5. Germline V gene lookup returns CDR1 MNHNY and CDR2 SVGAGI (reference sequence). In DNA, the CDR3 is TGTGCCAGCAGTTACAGCAGGGGGAGAACTGAAGCTTTCTTT. Amino acids: CASSYSRGRTEAFF.

The chain couples TRBV10-3 to TRBJ2-1, with 7 bases fitting TRBD2. V lost 3 bases, J lost 7 bases, and 6 bases stayed unmatched. The CDR3 consists of 14 residues. Germline lookup yields CDR1 ENHRY and CDR2 SYGVKD. This chain's CDR3 is CAISEGREQNEQFF. The CDR3 coding sequence is TGTGCCATCAGTGAAGGGCGGGAGCAGAATGAGCAGTTCTTC.

The chain joins TRBV4-1 to TRBJ1-6, with no clear D. Germline CDR1 MGHRA, CDR2 YSYEKL. The CDR3 contains 17 residues. V gave up 7 bases and J gave up 0 bases, with 16 bases separating them. CDR3 residues: CASNPGLESSYNSPLHF. The CDR3 region has the DNA TGCGCCAGCAACCCGGGTCTGGAGAGCTCCTATAATTCACCCCTCCACTTT.

V gene TRBV30 combines with J gene TRBJ1-3; weak D call: TRBD1 (6 bases). The V end was cut by 1 base, the J end by 3 bases, with 13 bases between. Per germline, CDR1 GTSNPN and CDR2 SVGIG (reference sequence). The CDR3 is 15 amino acids. Here the CDR3 DNA reads TGTGCCTGGAGTGACACTCAGGGGAGTGGAAACACCATATATTTT. Translating gives CAWSDTQGSGNTIYF.

This sequence joins TRBV24-1 and TRBJ1-2; D is perhaps TRBD1 (6 bases). V lost 3 bases and J 3 bases, leaving 7 bases between the germline ends. The germline CDR1 and CDR2 sequences are KGHDR and SFDVKD. This CDR3 comprises 13 residues. CDR3 bases: TGTGCCACCAGTGATACAGGGTACTATGGCTACACCTTC. Translating it yields CATSDTGYYGYTF.

As to this clone: The junction departs from the called germline gene at one end, perhaps through a read error. Other DNA sequences in the sample encode the same CDR3. The V call is TRBV3-1 (or the pseudogene TRBV3-2), the J call TRBJ1-1; a weak D match, TRBD1 (5 bases). Per the germline V gene, CDR1 is LGHDT and CDR2 is YNNKEL (reference sequence). The CDR3 is 14 residues long. The CDR3: CASSQEGLNTEAFF. As DNA, the CDR3 is TGTGCCAGCAGCCAAGAGGGACTGAATACTGAAGCTTTCTTT.

The chain is built from TRBV12-3 or TRBV12-4 and TRBJ2-4; D not resolved. The CDR3 covers 11 residues. Trimming pared 1 base from V and 7 bases from J, leaving 2 bases between. The CDR3 reads CASSLGNIQYF. CDR3 coding DNA: TGTGCCAGCAGTTTAGGGAACATTCAGTACTTC.

The chain has TRBV3-1 (or the pseudogene TRBV3-2) and TRBJ1-6, with D maybe TRBD1 (5 bases). Germline V lookup: CDR1 LGHDT, CDR2 YNNKEL (reference sequence). The CDR3 covers 14 residues. V shed 2 bases and J shed 8 bases, with 10 bases lying between them. CDR3 region: CASSQPMTDSPLHF. The DNA for the CDR3 is TGTGCCAGCAGCCAACCGATGACAGATTCACCCCTCCACTTT.

The chain employs TRBV29-1 and TRBJ2-5; 10 bases line up with TRBD2. This CDR3 region has 13 residues. Germline V CDR1 and CDR2: SQVTM, ANQGSEA. The V segment lost 6 bases and the J segment 1 base; nucleotides outside the gene matches: 2. CDR3 region: CSVRLAGQETQYF. As DNA, the CDR3 is TGCAGCGTCAGACTAGCGGGCCAAGAGACCCAGTACTTC.

This chain links TRBV4-1 with TRBJ2-1; 7 bases are shared with TRBD1. V shed 4 bases, J shed 10 bases, and the junction held 4 bases outside the gene matches. The CDR3 spans 12 residues. Germline V gene sequence: CDR1 MGHRA, CDR2 YSYEKL. The CDR3 bases are TGCGCCAGCAGCCCCTGGGACAGAGAGCAGTTCTTC. This translates into CASSPWDREQFF.

The V and J genes are TRBV27 and TRBJ1-1, with 9 bases matching TRBD1. CDR3 length: 13 amino acids. Looked up from germline, CDR1 is MNHEY and CDR2 is SMNVEV (reference sequence). V shed 5 bases and J 4 bases; nucleotides not matched to a gene: 2. DNA of the CDR3: TGTGCCAGCAGTCGGACAGGGGTCACTGAAGCTTTCTTT. Its protein is CASSRTGVTEAFF.

V gene TRBV20-1 combines with J gene TRBJ2-7; D is ambiguous. CDR3 length: 12 amino acids. V gave up 3 bases and J gave up 2 bases, with 8 bases separating them. The germline V gene encodes CDR1 DFQATT and CDR2 SNEGSKA (reference sequence). The CDR3 is CSASLSTYEQYF. The CDR3 DNA reads TGCAGTGCTAGTCTCAGTACCTACGAGCAGTACTTC.

The chain couples TRBV7-3 to TRBJ2-1; D gene uncertain. The V and J ends lost 6 bases and 4 bases respectively, with 10 bases between them. Per the germline V gene, CDR1 is SGHTA and CDR2 is FQGTGA. The CDR3 length is 13 residues. The CDR3: CASSSARYNEQFF. As DNA, the CDR3 is TGTGCCAGCAGTTCAGCTCGGTACAATGAGCAGTTCTTC.